Sequencing of this TCR beta chain was carried out in a study of CD8 T cells in ankylosing spondylitis. This CDR3 region has 11 residues. Between the trimmed V and J ends, which lost 7 bases and 5 bases, there was a span of 3 bases. The sample holds many counts of this clonotype. TCRdb re-derived calls from the 5' RACE reads in MiXCR, one entry per CDR3 protein. The sample shows a few hundred thousand distinct CDR3 sequences, 10% to 13% of them seen only once. The chain combines TRBV12-3 or TRBV12-4 with TRBJ2-6; D is undetermined. Material for sequencing was blood, either unsorted or a sorted T cell fraction (not recorded which). The TCR originated in a male donor with ankylosing spondylitis or in good health (not recorded which). The CDR3 loop reads CASKRANVLTF. DNA of the CDR3: TGTGCCAGCAAGAGGGCCAACGTCCTGACTTTC.